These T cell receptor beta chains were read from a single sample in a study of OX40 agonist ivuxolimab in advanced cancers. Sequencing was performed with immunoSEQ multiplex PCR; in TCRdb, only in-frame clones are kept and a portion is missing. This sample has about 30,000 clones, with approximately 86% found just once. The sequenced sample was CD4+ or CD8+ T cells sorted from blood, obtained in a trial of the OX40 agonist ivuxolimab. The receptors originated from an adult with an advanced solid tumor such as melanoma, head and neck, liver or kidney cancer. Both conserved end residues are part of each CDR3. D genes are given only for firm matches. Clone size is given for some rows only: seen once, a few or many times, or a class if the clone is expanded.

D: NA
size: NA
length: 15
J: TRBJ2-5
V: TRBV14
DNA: TGTGCCAGCAGCCAAGGAGTCTCCAGCGGGGAGACCCAGTACTTC
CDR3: CASSQGVSSGETQYF

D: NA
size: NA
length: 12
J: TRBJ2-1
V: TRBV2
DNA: TGTGCCAGCGGCGGATTGTACAATGAGCAGTTCTTC
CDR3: CASGGLYNEQFF

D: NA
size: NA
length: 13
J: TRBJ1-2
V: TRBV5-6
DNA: TGTGCCAGCAGCCCGGGGGCTAACTATGGCTACACCTTC
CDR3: CASSPGANYGYTF

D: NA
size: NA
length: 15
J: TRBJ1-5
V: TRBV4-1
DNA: TGCGCCAGCAGCCAAGAAGACTTAAGGGGGCAGCCCCAGCATTTT
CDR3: CASSQEDLRGQPQHF

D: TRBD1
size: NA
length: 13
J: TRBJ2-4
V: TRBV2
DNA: TGTGCCAGAGCCGGGACAGGGGAAAACATTCAGTACTTC
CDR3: CARAGTGENIQYF

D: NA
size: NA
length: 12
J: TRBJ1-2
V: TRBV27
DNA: TGTGCCAGCAACCTGGAGGCAGACGGCTACACCTTC
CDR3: CASNLEADGYTF

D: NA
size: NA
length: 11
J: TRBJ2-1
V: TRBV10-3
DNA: TGTGCCATCAGTGAGTCAAATGAGCAGTTCTTC
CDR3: CAISESNEQFF

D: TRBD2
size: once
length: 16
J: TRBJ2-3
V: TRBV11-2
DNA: TGTGCCAGCAGCTCCCTTAGCGGGGGCCGGAGGGATACGCAGTATTTT
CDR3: CASSSLSGGRRDTQYF

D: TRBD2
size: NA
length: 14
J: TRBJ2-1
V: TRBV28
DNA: TGTGCCAGCAAGAAGCGGGGCCACTACAATGAGCAGTTCTTC
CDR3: CASKKRGHYNEQFF

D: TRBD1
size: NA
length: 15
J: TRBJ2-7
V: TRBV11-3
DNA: TGTGCCAGCAGCTCGACAGGGGATGGGGCCTACGAGCAGTACTTC
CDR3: CASSSTGDGAYEQYF

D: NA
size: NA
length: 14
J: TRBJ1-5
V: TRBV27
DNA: TGTGCCAGCAGTTACCTTTTGGGGAGTCAGCCCCAGCATTTT
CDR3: CASSYLLGSQPQHF

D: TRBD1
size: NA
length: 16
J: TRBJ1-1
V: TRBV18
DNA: TGTGCCAGCTCACCGAGGACAGGGGGCGCGAACACTGAAGCTTTCTTT
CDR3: CASSPRTGGANTEAFF

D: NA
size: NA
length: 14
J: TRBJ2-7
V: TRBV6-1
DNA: TGTGCCAGCAGGCTTGCCGGGGCACCCTCCGAGCAGTACTTC
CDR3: CASRLAGAPSEQYF

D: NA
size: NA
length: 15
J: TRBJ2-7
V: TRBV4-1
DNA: TGCGCCAGCAGCCGCACGTGGACAGATTCCTACGAGCAGTACTTC
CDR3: CASSRTWTDSYEQYF

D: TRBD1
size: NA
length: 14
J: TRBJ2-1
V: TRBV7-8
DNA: TGTGCCAGCAGTTGGACAGGGGGATACAATGAGCAGTTCTTC
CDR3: CASSWTGGYNEQFF

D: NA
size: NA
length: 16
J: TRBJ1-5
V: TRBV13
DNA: TGTGCCAGCAGCTTAGGGGGCCAGGGAAGCAATCAGCCCCAGCATTTT
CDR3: CASSLGGQGSNQPQHF

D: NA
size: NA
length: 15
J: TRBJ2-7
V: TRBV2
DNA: TGTGCCAGCAGTGAAGCGGCAGGCTACTCCTACGAGCAGTACTTC
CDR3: CASSEAAGYSYEQYF

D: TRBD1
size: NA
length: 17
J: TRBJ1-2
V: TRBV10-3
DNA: TGTGCCATCAGTGACCCCGACAGGGGAATAGCTAACTATGGCTACACCTTC
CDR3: CAISDPDRGIANYGYTF

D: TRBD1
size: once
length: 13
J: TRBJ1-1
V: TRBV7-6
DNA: TGTGCCAGCAGCTCCCAGGGGGCCTCTGAAGCTTTCTTT
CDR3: CASSSQGASEAFF

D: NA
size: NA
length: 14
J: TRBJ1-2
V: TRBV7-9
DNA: TGTGCCAGCAGCTTAGGGTCAGCCAACTATGGCTACACCTTC
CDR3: CASSLGSANYGYTF

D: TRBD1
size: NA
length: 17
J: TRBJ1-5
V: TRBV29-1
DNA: TGCAGCGTTGATGGGGGGACAGGGGCGTGTAGCAATCAGCCCCAGCATTTT
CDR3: CSVDGGTGACSNQPQHF

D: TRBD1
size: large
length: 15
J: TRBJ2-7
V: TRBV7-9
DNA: TGTGCCAGCAGCTTAGAACAGGGGTACCCCTACGAGCAGTACTTC
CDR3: CASSLEQGYPYEQYF

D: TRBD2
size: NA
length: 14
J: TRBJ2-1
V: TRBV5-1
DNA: TGCGCCAGCACCTTCAGAGCGGGGTACAATGAGCAGTTCTTC
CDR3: CASTFRAGYNEQFF

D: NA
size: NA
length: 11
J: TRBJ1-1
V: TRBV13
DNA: TGTGCCAGCAGCCCGGACACTGAAGCTTTCTTT
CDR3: CASSPDTEAFF

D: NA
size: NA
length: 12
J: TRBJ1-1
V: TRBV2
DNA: TGTGCCAGCAGTGACAGAAACACTGAAGCTTTCTTT
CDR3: CASSDRNTEAFF

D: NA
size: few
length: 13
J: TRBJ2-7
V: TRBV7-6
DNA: TGTGCCAGCAGCTTAGAGGGGCAGAGTGAGCAGTACTTC
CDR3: CASSLEGQSEQYF